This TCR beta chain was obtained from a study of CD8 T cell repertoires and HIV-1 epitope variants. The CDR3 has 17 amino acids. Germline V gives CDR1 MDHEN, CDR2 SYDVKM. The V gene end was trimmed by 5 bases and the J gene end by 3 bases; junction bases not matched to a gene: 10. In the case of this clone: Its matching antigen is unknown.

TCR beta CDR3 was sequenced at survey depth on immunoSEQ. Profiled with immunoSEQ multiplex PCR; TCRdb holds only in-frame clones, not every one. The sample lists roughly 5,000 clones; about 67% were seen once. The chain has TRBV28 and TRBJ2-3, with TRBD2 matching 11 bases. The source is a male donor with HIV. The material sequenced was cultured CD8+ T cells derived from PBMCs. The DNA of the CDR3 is TGTGCCAGCAGTCAGATACTAGCGGGAGCGGATACAGATACGCAGTATTTT. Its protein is CASSQILAGADTDTQYF.